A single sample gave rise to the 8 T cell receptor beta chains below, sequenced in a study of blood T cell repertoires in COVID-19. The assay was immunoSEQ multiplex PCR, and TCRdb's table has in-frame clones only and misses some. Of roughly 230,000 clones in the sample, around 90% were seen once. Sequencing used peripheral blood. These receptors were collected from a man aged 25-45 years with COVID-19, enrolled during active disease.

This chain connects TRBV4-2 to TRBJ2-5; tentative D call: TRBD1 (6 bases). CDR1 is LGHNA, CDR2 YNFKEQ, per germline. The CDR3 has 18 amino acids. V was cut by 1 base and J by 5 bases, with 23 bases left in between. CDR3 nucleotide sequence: TGTGCCAGCAGCCAAGGAGGCTCCCCGGGACACAAAGGGGAGACCCAGTACTTC. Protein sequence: CASSQGGSPGHKGETQYF.

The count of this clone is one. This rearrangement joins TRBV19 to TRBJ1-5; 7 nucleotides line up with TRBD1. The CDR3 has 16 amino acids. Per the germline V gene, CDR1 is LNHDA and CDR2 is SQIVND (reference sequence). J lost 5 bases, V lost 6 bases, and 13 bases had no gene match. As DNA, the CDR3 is TGTGCCAGTAGCCGTCCGCCGGACAGGCCGTATCAGCCCCAGCATTTT. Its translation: CASSRPPDRPYQPQHF. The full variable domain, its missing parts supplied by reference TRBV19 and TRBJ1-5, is DGGITQSPKYLFRKEGQNVTLSCEQNLNHDAMYWYRQDPGQGLRLIYYSQIVNDFQKGDIAEGYSVSREKKESFPLTVTSAQKNPTAFYLCASSRPPDRPYQPQHFGDGTRLSIL.

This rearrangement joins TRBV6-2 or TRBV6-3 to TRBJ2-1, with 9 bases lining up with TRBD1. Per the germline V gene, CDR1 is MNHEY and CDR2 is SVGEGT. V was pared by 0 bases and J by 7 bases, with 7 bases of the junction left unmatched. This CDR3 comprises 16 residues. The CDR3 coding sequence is TGTGCCAGCAGTTACTCGGGGACAGGGAAGGAGAATGAGCAGTTCTTC. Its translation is CASSYSGTGKENEQFF.

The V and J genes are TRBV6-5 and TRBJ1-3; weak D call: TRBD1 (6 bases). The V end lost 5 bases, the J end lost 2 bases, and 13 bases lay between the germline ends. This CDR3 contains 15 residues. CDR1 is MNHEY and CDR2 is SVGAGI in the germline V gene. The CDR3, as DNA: TGTGCCAGCAGTCCCCGGGAGGGGGCTGGAAACACCATATATTTT. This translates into CASSPREGAGNTIYF.

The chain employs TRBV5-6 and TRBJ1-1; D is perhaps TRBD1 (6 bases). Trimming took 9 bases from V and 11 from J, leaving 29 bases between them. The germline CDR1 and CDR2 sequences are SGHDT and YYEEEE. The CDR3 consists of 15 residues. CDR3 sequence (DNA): TGTGCCACCAACCGGGAGGGGGTTCCCGAAGGGTCCGCTTTCTTT. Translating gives CATNREGVPEGSAFF.

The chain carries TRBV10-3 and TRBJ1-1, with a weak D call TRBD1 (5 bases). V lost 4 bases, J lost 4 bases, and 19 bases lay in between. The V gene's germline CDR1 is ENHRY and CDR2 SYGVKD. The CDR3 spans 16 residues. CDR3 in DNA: TGTGCCATCAGTGCAGTCCAGGGTGGGGTGGGCACTGAAGCTTTCTTT. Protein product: CAISAVQGGVGTEAFF.

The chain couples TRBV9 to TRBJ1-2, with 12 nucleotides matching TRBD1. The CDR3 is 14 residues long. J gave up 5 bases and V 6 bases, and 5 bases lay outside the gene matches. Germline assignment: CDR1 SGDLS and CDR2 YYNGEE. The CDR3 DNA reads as TGTGCCAGCACCTTGGGACAGGGGGCATATGGCTACACCTTC. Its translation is CASTLGQGAYGYTF.

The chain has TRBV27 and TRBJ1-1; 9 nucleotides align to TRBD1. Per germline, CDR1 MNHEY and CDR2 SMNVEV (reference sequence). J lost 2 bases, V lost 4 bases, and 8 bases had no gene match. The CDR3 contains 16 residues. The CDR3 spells CASSSFYRGRNTEAFF. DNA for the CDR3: TGTGCCAGCAGTTCATTCTACAGGGGGCGCAACACTGAAGCTTTCTTT.